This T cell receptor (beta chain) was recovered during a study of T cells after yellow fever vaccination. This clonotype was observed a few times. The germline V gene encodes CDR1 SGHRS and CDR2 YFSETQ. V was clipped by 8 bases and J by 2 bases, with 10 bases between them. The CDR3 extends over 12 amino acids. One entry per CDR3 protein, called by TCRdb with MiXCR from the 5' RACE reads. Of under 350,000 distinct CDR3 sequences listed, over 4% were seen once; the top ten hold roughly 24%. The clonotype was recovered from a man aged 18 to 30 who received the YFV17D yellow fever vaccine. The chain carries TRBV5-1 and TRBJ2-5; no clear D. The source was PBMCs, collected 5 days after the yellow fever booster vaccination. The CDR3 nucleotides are TGCGCCAGTTTCGAAGTTCAAGAGACCCAGTACTTC. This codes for CASFEVQETQYF.